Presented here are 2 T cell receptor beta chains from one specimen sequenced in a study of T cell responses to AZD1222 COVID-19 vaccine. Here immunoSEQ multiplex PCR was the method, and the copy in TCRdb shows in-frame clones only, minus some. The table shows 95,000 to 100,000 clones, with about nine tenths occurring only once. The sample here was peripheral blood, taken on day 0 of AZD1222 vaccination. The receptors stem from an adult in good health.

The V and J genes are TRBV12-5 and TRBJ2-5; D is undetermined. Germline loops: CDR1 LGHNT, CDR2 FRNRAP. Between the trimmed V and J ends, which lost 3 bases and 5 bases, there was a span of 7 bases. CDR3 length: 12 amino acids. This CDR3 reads CASGLVPETQYF. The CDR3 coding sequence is TGTGCTAGTGGTTTAGTGCCGGAGACCCAGTACTTC. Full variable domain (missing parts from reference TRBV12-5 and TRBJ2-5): DARVTQTPRHKVTEMGQEVTMRCQPILGHNTVFWYRQTMMQGLELLAYFRNRAPLDDSGMPKDRFSAEMPDATLATLKIQPSEPRDSAVYFCASGLVPETQYFGPGTRLLVL.

CDR3 DNA sequence: TGTGCCAGCAGCCTAGACCCGTTGCGGGATACGCAGTATTTT. This sequence encodes CASSLDPLRDTQYF. This chain links TRBV3-1 (or the pseudogene TRBV3-2) with TRBJ2-3; the D is unclear. V was pared by 4 bases and J by 6 bases, with 14 bases between. The CDR3 contains 14 residues. Germline values: CDR1 LGHDT, CDR2 YNNKEL (reference sequence).